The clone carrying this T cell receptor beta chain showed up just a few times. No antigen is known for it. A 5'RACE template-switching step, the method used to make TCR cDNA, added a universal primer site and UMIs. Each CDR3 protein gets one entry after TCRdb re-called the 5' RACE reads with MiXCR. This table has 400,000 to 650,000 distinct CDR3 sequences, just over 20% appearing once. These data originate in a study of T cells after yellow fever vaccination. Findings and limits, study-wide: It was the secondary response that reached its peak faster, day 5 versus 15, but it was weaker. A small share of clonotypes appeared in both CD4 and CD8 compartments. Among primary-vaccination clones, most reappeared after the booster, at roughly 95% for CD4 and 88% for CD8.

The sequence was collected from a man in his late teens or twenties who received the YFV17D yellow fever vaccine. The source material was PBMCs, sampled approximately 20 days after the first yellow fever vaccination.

The CDR3 DNA sequence: TGCGCCAGCAGCTCAGAGGAATACGAGCAGTACTTC. Amino acids: CASSSEEYEQYF. The chain couples TRBV5-1 to TRBJ2-7, with D unclear. CDR1 is SGHRS and CDR2 is YFSETQ in the germline V gene. The CDR3 contains 12 residues. With 3 bases removed from V and 4 bases from J, the gap between germline ends came to 8 bases. Drawing the rest from reference TRBV5-1 and TRBJ2-7, the complete variable domain is KAGVTQTPRYLIKTRGQQVTLSCSPISGHRSVSWYQQTPGQGLQFLFEYFSETQRNKGNFPGRFSGRQFSNSRSEMNVSTLELGDSALYLCASSSEEYEQYFGPGTRLTVT.